This entry describes one T cell receptor (beta chain). Generated by immunoSEQ multiplex PCR, the TCRdb table keeps only in-frame clones and is missing some. The table records roughly 32,000 clones, 65% to 85% of them present only once. This record comes from a study of PD-1 blockade in mismatch repair-deficient tumors. Germline V gene sequence: CDR1 MDHEN, CDR2 SYDVKM. This CDR3 comprises 15 residues. The V segment lost 0 bases and the J segment 6 bases; nucleotides outside the gene matches: 4. The chain combines TRBV28 with TRBJ2-1, with 8 bases that match TRBD2. Specimen: PBMCs, collected 6 weeks after starting pembrolizumab. This receptor was obtained from an adult with mismatch repair-deficient cancer. Here the CDR3 DNA reads TGTGCCAGCAGTTTATGGGCGGGAGGATTCAATGAGCAGTTCTTC. Residues: CASSLWAGGFNEQFF. The full variable domain, in which reference TRBV28 and TRBJ2-1 provide the parts outside the CDR3, is DVKVTQSSRYLVKRTGEKVFLECVQDMDHENMFWYRQDPGLGLRLIYFSYDVKMKEKGDIPEGYSVSREKKERFSLILESASTNQTSMYLCASSLWAGGFNEQFFGPGTRLTVL.